This record covers a single T cell receptor (beta chain). This clone was counted a single time. Its antigen is currently not known. Base qualities are not at hand, and no much larger clone is one base apart. The data were obtained in a study of T cell changes during pregnancy in multiple sclerosis (dated 2019 in TCRdb). Context from the whole study: The study looked at changes in the T cell repertoire across pregnancy in women with multiple sclerosis.

For this chain, trimming is 3 bases at the V end and 8 bases at the J end, and the number of junction bases without a gene match is 8. As encoded in the germline V gene (reference sequence), CDR1 is MNHEY while CDR2 is SMNVEV. The CDR3 numbers 15 residues from cysteine through phenylalanine. Only CDR3 DNA remains: 45 bases, in frame from the first base. Libraries came from the immunoSEQ multiplex PCR assay. The source is immuneACCESS, and TCRdb retained only in-frame sequences with V and J called. Part of the clones is not carried over; for the studies checked, unresolved V genes explain less than half of this, and the remainder is unexplained. This sample gives fewer than 90,000 clones in total; 90% to 95% of them show up just once. The top ten hold under 1.3% of the sample.

The clonotype originates from a female donor with multiple sclerosis, enrolled in a pregnancy study. The chain is made from TRBV27 and TRBJ2-1; the central 9 bases match TRBD2. Sequenced here: peripheral blood, sampled in the first trimester of pregnancy. For the CDR3, the sequence is CASSLRGGRVHEQFF. The nucleotide sequence is given as TGTGCCAGCAGTTTGCGGGGGGGGAGGGTCCATGAGCAGTTCTTC.